What follows are 15 T cell receptor beta chains derived from one specimen sequenced in a study of blood T cell repertoires in COVID-19. Measured with immunoSEQ multiplex PCR; TCRdb has only the in-frame clones, and not every one. The sample includes about 69,000 clones, around 79% of them seen just once. Sequencing was done on a sample of peripheral blood. These receptors were collected from a man aged 55 to 70 with acute or convalescent COVID-19.

This chain's CDR3 is CASSLGTGGQPQHF. CDR3 coding DNA: TGCGCCAGCAGCTTGGGGACAGGGGGTCAGCCCCAGCATTTT. The chain carries TRBV5-1 and TRBJ1-5; 10 nucleotides match TRBD1. Germline lookup yields CDR1 SGHRS and CDR2 YFSETQ. The CDR3 totals 14 residues. V gave up 0 bases and J gave up 6 bases; unmatched junction bases: 0.

The table lists this clone with a few counts. J is TRBJ2-5 and V is TRBV7-6; 11 bases fit TRBD1. CDR3 length: 16 residues. The V gene end was trimmed by 5 bases and the J gene end by 5 bases; junction bases not matched to a gene: 10. CDR1 and CDR2 (germline): SGHVS, FNYEAQ. CDR3 protein: CASSRAGQGAAETQYF. The CDR3 DNA follows: TGTGCCAGCAGCCGGGCAGGACAGGGGGCAGCGGAGACCCAGTACTTC.

The J gene is TRBJ2-7, the V gene TRBV4-1; tentatively, D is TRBD1 (6 bases). Germline loops: CDR1 MGHRA, CDR2 YSYEKL. This CDR3 has 12 residues. V shed 4 bases and J shed 5 bases, with 9 bases lying between them. Here the CDR3 DNA reads TGCGCCAGCAGCCGCAGGGGCGACGAGCAGTACTTC. This encodes CASSRRGDEQYF.

This clone is a singleton in its sample. This chain connects TRBV12-3 or TRBV12-4 to TRBJ1-5; D not resolved. The V end lost 7 bases, the J end lost 0 bases, and 7 bases lay between the germline ends. There are 13 residues in the CDR3. The CDR3 DNA follows: TGTGCCAGCAAAAATAATAGCAATCAGCCCCAGCATTTT. Encoded protein: CASKNNSNQPQHF.

CDR3: CASSFTAGERYGYTF. CDR3 DNA sequence: TGTGCCAGCAGCTTCACCGCAGGGGAACGCTATGGCTACACCTTC. This rearrangement joins TRBV7-2 to TRBJ1-2; a weak D match, TRBD1 (6 bases). CDR3 length: 15 amino acids. Trimming took off 3 bases at V and 4 bases at J, with 15 bases between the two ends. Germline V lookup: CDR1 SGHTA, CDR2 FQGNSA.

This chain links TRBV20-1 with TRBJ1-4; D is undetermined. Per germline, CDR1 DFQATT and CDR2 SNEGSKA (reference sequence). Trimming took off 6 bases at V and 12 bases at J, with 14 bases between the two ends. The CDR3 loop spans 11 amino acids. This CDR3 is CSAAPGRELFF. The DNA for the CDR3 is TGCAGTGCCGCCCCTGGGAGGGAACTGTTTTTT.

To note about this clone: The sample contains more than one DNA sequence encoding this CDR3. For the CDR3, the DNA is TGCGCCAGCAGCTCAGGGACAGGCGGTTATGGCTACACCTTC. Its translation is CASSSGTGGYGYTF. The genes are TRBV5-1 and TRBJ1-2, with 8 bases that match TRBD1. This CDR3 is 14 amino acids long. Germline CDR1 reads SGHRS; CDR2 reads YFSETQ. V trimming: 3 bases; J trimming: 5 bases; junction bases outside the gene matches: 6.

V gene TRBV4-1 combines with J gene TRBJ2-1; D perhaps matches TRBD1 (6 bases). The CDR3 has 15 residues. V was trimmed by 1 base and J by 4 bases, leaving 11 bases between them. Germline V gives CDR1 MGHRA, CDR2 YSYEKL. CDR3 DNA: TGCGCCAGCAGCCAAGGACAAGACAGGTACAATGAGCAGTTCTTC. Protein: CASSQGQDRYNEQFF.

The rearrangement joins TRBV4-3 to TRBJ2-7; 9 bases fit TRBD1. CDR3 length: 15 residues. With V trimmed by 3 bases and J by 1 base, 4 bases remained unmatched. Germline lookup yields CDR1 LGHNA and CDR2 YSLEER. Here the CDR3 DNA reads TGCGCCAGCAGCCAGGGGACAGGGCTTTCCTACGAGCAGTACTTC. Translating gives CASSQGTGLSYEQYF.

The chain uses TRBV18 and TRBJ2-5; 9 nucleotides line up with TRBD1. This CDR3 comprises 14 residues. Germline CDR1 reads KGHSH; CDR2 reads LQKENI. J gave up 5 bases and V 4 bases, and 5 bases lay outside the gene matches. The CDR3 reads CASSRGQGSETQYF. As DNA, the CDR3 is TGTGCCAGCTCACGGGGACAGGGTAGTGAGACCCAGTACTTC.

This chain connects TRBV5-8 to TRBJ1-2, with 8 bases aligning to TRBD1. CDR1 SGHTS and CDR2 YDEGEE come from the germline V gene. The V segment lost 0 bases and the J segment 4 bases; nucleotides outside the gene matches: 5. This CDR3 contains 15 residues. CDR3 sequence reads: CASSLGTGKGYGYTF. The CDR3 bases are TGTGCCAGCAGCTTGGGGACAGGGAAAGGCTATGGCTACACCTTC.

This clone was detected a few times. The rearrangement uses TRBV5-1 and TRBJ2-1, with 7 nucleotides matching TRBD1. Germline CDR1 and CDR2: SGHRS and YFSETQ. The CDR3 loop spans 14 amino acids. After removal of 3 bases from V and 3 bases from J, the junction contained 3 bases not matched to a gene. CDR3 sequence (DNA): TGCGCCAGCAGCTCCGGGGACAGCTACAATGAGCAGTTCTTC. It translates to CASSSGDSYNEQFF.

CDR3 nucleotides: TGTGCCAGCAGTTTCAACCGGGACTCCTACGAGCAGTACTTC. Translated, it gives CASSFNRDSYEQYF. This rearrangement joins TRBV6-2 or TRBV6-3 to TRBJ2-7; possible D gene TRBD2, 5 bases. With 4 bases removed from V and 0 bases from J, the gap between germline ends came to 10 bases. This CDR3 comprises 14 residues. The V gene's germline CDR1 is MNHEY and CDR2 SVGEGT.

This clone was recorded a few times. This chain connects TRBV24-1 to TRBJ2-1; D is ambiguous. The CDR3 totals 14 residues. Trimming took off 5 bases at V and 3 bases at J, with 10 bases between the two ends. In germline, CDR1 is KGHDR, CDR2 SFDVKD. As DNA, the CDR3 is TGTGCCACCAGTGTATCAGGCCTCTACAATGAGCAGTTCTTC. It encodes CATSVSGLYNEQFF.

The chain links TRBV15 to TRBJ2-7, with 9 bases lining up with TRBD1. The CDR3 is made up of 15 amino acids. Trimming cost V 2 bases and J 3 bases; bases outside gene matches: 5. CDR1 and CDR2 (germline): LNHNV, YYDKDF (reference sequence). CDR3 protein: CATSRTGGEFYEQYF. The CDR3 region has the DNA TGTGCCACCAGCAGAACAGGGGGCGAGTTCTACGAGCAGTACTTC.